A selection of T cell receptor beta chains follows, all from one sample in a study of shared T cell receptors in the human thymus. This table comes from immunoSEQ multiplex PCR, and its TCRdb copy is limited to in-frame clones, with some not included. Of approximately 660,000 clones in the sample, around 87% were seen once. These data were also reused for a study on human thymus T cells.

Sequencing was done on a sample of thymocytes. The receptors originated from a boy under three years old with a congenital heart defect. Both conserved end residues are part of each CDR3. The order of the fields is J gene, D gene, clone size, V gene, CDR3 DNA, CDR3 protein. A D gene is named only where the DNA matches it firmly. Clone size is given for some rows only: seen once, a few or many times, or a class if the clone is expanded.

>TRBJ1-3|TRBD1|-|TRBV27
TGTGCCAGCAGCCCTAGGACAGGCGGTTACTCTGGAAACACCATATATTTT
CASSPRTGGYSGNTIYF
>TRBJ2-1|TRBD2|-|TRBV29-1
TGCAGCGCAAGACTAGCGGGCCTTTCCTACAATGAGCAGTTCTTC
CSARLAGLSYNEQFF
>TRBJ2-7|-|-|TRBV7-9
TGTGCCAGCAGCTTAGGTCTGGGAGTCGACGAGCAGTACTTC
CASSLGLGVDEQYF
>TRBJ2-5|TRBD2|-|TRBV2
TGTGCCAGCAGTGAATTGGAGCGGGGCTCCGAGACCCAGTACTTC
CASSELERGSETQYF
>TRBJ2-1|-|-|TRBV4-1
TGCGCCAGCAGCCAGCGATTGTTATCCTACAATGAGCAGTTCTTC
CASSQRLLSYNEQFF
>TRBJ2-7|-|-|TRBV2
TGTGCCAGCAACCCACCCTACAGGGTCAGGGAGCAGTACTTC
CASNPPYRVREQYF
>TRBJ1-1|-|-|TRBV7-2
TGTGCCAGCAGCTCCATGGACGGTACCGGGGAGGTCGCTGAAGCTTTCTTT
CASSSMDGTGEVAEAFF
>TRBJ2-1|-|-|TRBV18
TGTGCCAGCTCACCACGGGCAGAGGGCAATGAGCAGTTCTTC
CASSPRAEGNEQFF
>TRBJ2-1|TRBD2|-|TRBV7-3
TGTGCCAGCAGCCCCCGGACTAGCGGGGCGATTAATGAGCAGTTCTTC
CASSPRTSGAINEQFF
>TRBJ2-3|-|-|TRBV1
TGCACCAGCAGCCAAGGCCAGGGATCTCCCTCGGGTACGCAGTATTTT
CTSSQGQGSPSGTQYF
>TRBJ2-3|-|-|TRBV10-2
TGCGCCAGCACCCCTCGAGGGCGGGCAGATTTAGATACGCAGTATTTT
CASTPRGRADLDTQYF
>TRBJ2-3|-|-|TRBV25-1
TGTGCCAGCAGTACCCGGCCGACTGGGGATACGCAGTATTTT
CASSTRPTGDTQYF
>TRBJ1-1|-|-|TRBV11-3
TGTGCCAGCAGACGGGAAGGGTCTGAAGCTTTCTTT
CASRREGSEAFF
>TRBJ1-1|TRBD1|-|TRBV30
TGTGCCTGGAGCTGGGACAGGAAGAACACTGAAGCTTTCTTT
CAWSWDRKNTEAFF
>TRBJ1-1|TRBD1|-|TRBV29-1
TGCAGCGTTGGTCACAGGGGTGACACTGAAGCTTTCTTT
CSVGHRGDTEAFF
>TRBJ2-7|TRBD2|few|TRBV19
TGTGCCAGTAGTATGACTAGCGGGGCCGAGTCCTACGAGCAGTACTTC
CASSMTSGAESYEQYF
>TRBJ2-7|-|-|TRBV7-9
TGTGCCAGCAGCTTAGGGGTGGGCAGGGGCAGTTCCTACGAGCAGTACTTC
CASSLGVGRGSSYEQYF
>TRBJ2-1|TRBD2|-|TRBV28
TGTGCCAGCAGCCTACTAGCGGGAGGTTACAATGAGCAGTTCTTC
CASSLLAGGYNEQFF
>TRBJ2-7|-|-|TRBV11-2
TGTGCCAGCAGTGCCACAGGGAACGAGCAGTACTTC
CASSATGNEQYF
>TRBJ2-2|TRBD2|-|TRBV7-9
TGTGCCAGCAGCTATAGCGGGAGGGCCGGAACCGGGGAGCTGTTTTTT
CASSYSGRAGTGELFF
>TRBJ2-7|TRBD2|-|TRBV6-6
TGTGCCAGCAGTTACTCAGTAGCGGGAAGGGGGTACGAGCAGTACTTC
CASSYSVAGRGYEQYF
>TRBJ2-7|TRBD2|-|TRBV7-6
TGTGCCAGCAGCTTAGTGAACTTGCCTCCGGGGGGCGAGCAGTACTTC
CASSLVNLPPGGEQYF
>TRBJ2-5|-|-|TRBV11-3
TGTGCCAGCAGCTGGACTATCCAAGAGACCCAGTACTTC
CASSWTIQETQYF
>TRBJ2-7|-|-|TRBV4-3
TGCGCCAGCAGCCAGACTGATCAGGGGCAGCCCTACGAGCAGTACTTC
CASSQTDQGQPYEQYF
>TRBJ2-7|TRBD1|few|TRBV27
TGTGCCAGCAGTTTATCGGCTAGACAGGGGATATCCTACGAGCAGTACTTC
CASSLSARQGISYEQYF
>TRBJ1-1|-|-|TRBV28
TGTGCCAGCAGTTTAAGGCAGGGGATTGAAGCTTTCTTT
CASSLRQGIEAFF
>TRBJ2-1|TRBD2|-|TRBV27
TGTGCCAGCAGTTTATCGCCTAGCGGGAGTAACGATGAGCAGTTCTTC
CASSLSPSGSNDEQFF
>TRBJ2-5|TRBD2|-|TRBV6-5
TGTGCCAGCAGTTACGCCCCACTAGCGGGAGTAGAGACCCAGTACTTC
CASSYAPLAGVETQYF
>TRBJ2-4|-|-|TRBV7-2
TGTGCCAGCAGCTTACCTCGCCCCCGGGGGTGGGCCAAAAACATTCAGTACTTC
CASSLPRPRGWAKNIQYF
>TRBJ2-4|TRBD2|-|TRBV5-4
TGTGCCAGCAGCCCGGGACTAGCGGGATGGTTTAAAAACATTCAGTACTTC
CASSPGLAGWFKNIQYF
>TRBJ1-1|-|once|TRBV6-5
TGTGCCAGCAGTCCCCGGGTAAACACTGAAGCTTTCTTT
CASSPRVNTEAFF
>TRBJ2-2|TRBD2|-|TRBV28
TGTGCCAGCAGTCCGGGGACTAGCGGGAGGAATAACACCGGGGAGCTGTTTTTT
CASSPGTSGRNNTGELFF
>TRBJ2-7|-|-|TRBV12-2
TGTGCAAGTCGCTTAGCTGGGTTGGGAGGGTCGGTTATCCACGAGCAGTACTTC
CASRLAGLGGSVIHEQYF
>TRBJ2-7|TRBD1|-|TRBV28
TGTGCCAGCAGTACACAGGGGCCCTACGAGCAGTACTTC
CASSTQGPYEQYF
>TRBJ2-5|TRBD2|-|TRBV9
TGTGCCAGCAGCGTAGCGAGCGGGCTAGCGGAAAAAGAGACCCAGTACTTC
CASSVASGLAEKETQYF
>TRBJ2-7|TRBD1|few|TRBV2
TGTGCCAGCAGTGGGACAGGGAAGGGCTACGAGCAGTACTTC
CASSGTGKGYEQYF
>TRBJ2-3|-|-|TRBV6-4
TGTGCCAGCAGTGACTCGGCGGGCCCCACAGATACGCAGTATTTT
CASSDSAGPTDTQYF
>TRBJ1-5|-|-|TRBV27
TGTGCCAGCAGCCCCGGGACAACGATGTGGAGCAATCAGCCCCAGCATTTT
CASSPGTTMWSNQPQHF
>TRBJ1-2|TRBD1|-|TRBV28
TGTGCCAGCAGTTTCTTGTTCCGACAGGGTAGTGGCTACACCTTC
CASSFLFRQGSGYTF
>TRBJ2-3|TRBD1|-|TRBV27
TGTGCCAGCAGCCCCCGCTGGGACAGGGAGACAGATACGCAGTATTTT
CASSPRWDRETDTQYF
>TRBJ2-7|-|few|TRBV19
TGTGCCAGTAGTACTTTCCGTGGCAGGGGCCTTCGTGAGCAGTACTTC
CASSTFRGRGLREQYF
>TRBJ1-2|TRBD1|-|TRBV10-3
TGTGCCATCAGCCAAGACAGGGGTCCCTATGGCTACACCTTC
CAISQDRGPYGYTF
>TRBJ1-3|-|-|TRBV30
TGTGCCTGGAGTGTAACACCGGACAGCTCTGGAAACACCATATATTTT
CAWSVTPDSSGNTIYF